This T cell receptor beta chain was recorded in a study of monozygotic twins with inflammatory bowel disease. Whole-study findings and limits: Relative to healthy twins, IBD patients had fewer clonotypes in common with others, a gap that was especially apparent with disease activity.

As concerns this clonotype: The antigen remains unidentified.

Addition of UMIs with a 6-nucleotide sample barcode was achieved by template switching. TCRalpha and TCRbeta cDNA went through nested PCRs of approximately 17 and 9 cycles, two in total. TCRdb processed the 5' RACE reads again and assigns one entry to each CDR3 protein, with no DNA. The sample data list about 210,000 distinct CDR3 sequences. Per germline, CDR1 LGHDT and CDR2 YNNKEL (reference sequence). The CDR3 consists of 17 residues. Sequenced sample: blood. The V call is TRBV3-1, the J call TRBJ2-1; TCRdb names TRBD1, which stays unverified in the absence of DNA. The source of this sequence is a human donor with ulcerative colitis or Crohn's disease, or a healthy co-twin of an affected twin (not recorded which). The CDR3 is CASSQVAVAGASSSQFF.